This T cell receptor (beta chain) was sequenced for a study of blood T cell repertoires in COVID-19. The overall study: Sites in the United States, Italy and Spain provided acute and convalescent COVID-19 samples.

The authors' processing: Amplification with reference gene primers provided the estimates of nucleated cell counts. Assay: immunoSEQ multiplex PCR; the TCRdb copy retains only in-frame clones and omits some. V and J calls and clone size are copied from that table; D and trimming were computed from the DNA. The repertoire holds roughly 120,000 clones, with about 84% as singletons. This sequence was found in a woman aged 55 to 70 with acute or convalescent COVID-19. Sequenced material: peripheral blood.

CDR3 sequence: CASSLAPTTGLTEAFF. In DNA, the CDR3 is TGTGCCAGCAGCTTAGCCCCTACGACTGGACTCACTGAAGCTTTCTTT. V usage is TRBV11-2 and J usage is TRBJ1-1, with D unresolved. The CDR3 is 16 residues long. Trimming left V 1 base short and J 4 bases short, with 16 bases between. Germline V gene lookup returns CDR1 SGHAT and CDR2 FQNNGV. The complete variable domain, with remaining parts taken from reference TRBV11-2 and TRBJ1-1, reads EAGVAQSPRYKIIEKRQSVAFWCNPISGHATLYWYQQILGQGPKLLIQFQNNGVVDDSQLPKDRFSAERLKGVDSTLKIQPAKLEDSAVYLCASSLAPTTGLTEAFFGQGTRLTVV.